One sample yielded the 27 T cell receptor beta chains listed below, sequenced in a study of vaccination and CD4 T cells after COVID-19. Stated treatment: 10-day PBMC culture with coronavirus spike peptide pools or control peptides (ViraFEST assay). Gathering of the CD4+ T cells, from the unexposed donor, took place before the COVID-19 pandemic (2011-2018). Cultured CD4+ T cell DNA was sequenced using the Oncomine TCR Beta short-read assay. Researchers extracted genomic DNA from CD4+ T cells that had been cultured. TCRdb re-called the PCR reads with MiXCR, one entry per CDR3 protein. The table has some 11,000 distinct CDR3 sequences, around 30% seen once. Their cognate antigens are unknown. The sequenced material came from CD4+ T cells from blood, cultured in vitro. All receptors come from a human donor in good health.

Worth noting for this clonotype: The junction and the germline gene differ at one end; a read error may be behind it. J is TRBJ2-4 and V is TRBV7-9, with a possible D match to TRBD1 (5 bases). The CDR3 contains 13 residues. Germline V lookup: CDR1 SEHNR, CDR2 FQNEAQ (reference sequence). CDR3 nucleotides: TGTGCCAGCGGCTTAGGGGCCCAAAACATTCAGTACTTC. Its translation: CASGLGAQNIQYF.

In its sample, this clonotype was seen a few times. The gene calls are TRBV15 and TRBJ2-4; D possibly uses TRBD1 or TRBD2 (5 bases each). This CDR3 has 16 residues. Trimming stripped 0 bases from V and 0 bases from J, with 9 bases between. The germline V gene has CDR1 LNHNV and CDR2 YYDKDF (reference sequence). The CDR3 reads CATSREGGGAKNIQYF. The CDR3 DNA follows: TGTGCCACCAGCAGAGAGGGTGGGGGAGCCAAAAACATTCAGTACTTC.

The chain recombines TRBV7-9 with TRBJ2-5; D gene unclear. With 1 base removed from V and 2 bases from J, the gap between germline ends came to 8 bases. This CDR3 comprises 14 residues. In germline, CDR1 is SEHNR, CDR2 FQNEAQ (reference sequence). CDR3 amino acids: CASSLGGQQETQYF. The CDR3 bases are TGTGCCAGCAGCTTAGGCGGCCAACAAGAGACCCAGTACTTC.

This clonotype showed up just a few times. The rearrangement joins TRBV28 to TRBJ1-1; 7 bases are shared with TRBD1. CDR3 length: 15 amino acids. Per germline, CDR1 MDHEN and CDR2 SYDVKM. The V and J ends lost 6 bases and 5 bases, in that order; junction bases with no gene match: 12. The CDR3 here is CASSYQGGRGTEAFF. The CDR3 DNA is TGTGCCAGCAGCTATCAGGGGGGTAGAGGGACTGAAGCTTTCTTT.

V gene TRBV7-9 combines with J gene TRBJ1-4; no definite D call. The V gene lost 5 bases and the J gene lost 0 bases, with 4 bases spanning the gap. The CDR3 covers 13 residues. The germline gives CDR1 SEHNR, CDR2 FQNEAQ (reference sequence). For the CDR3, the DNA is TGTGCCAGCAGCACAGCAACTAATGAAAAACTGTTTTTT. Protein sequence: CASSTATNEKLFF.

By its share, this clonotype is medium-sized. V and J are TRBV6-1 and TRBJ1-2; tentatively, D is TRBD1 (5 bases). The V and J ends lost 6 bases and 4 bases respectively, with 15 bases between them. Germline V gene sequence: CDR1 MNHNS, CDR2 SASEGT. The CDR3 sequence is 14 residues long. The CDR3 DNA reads TGTGCCAGCAGAAGTCTGGGGGAGGCCTATGGCTACACCTTC. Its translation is CASRSLGEAYGYTF.

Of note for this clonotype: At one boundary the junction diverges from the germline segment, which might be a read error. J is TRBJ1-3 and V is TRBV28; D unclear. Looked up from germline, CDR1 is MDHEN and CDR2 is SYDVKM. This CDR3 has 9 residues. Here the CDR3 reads CASSPPVGF. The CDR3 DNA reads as TGTGCCAGCAGTCCCCCGGTTGGTTTT. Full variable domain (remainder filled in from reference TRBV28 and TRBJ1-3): DVKVTQSSRYLVKRTGEKVFLECVQDMDHENMFWYRQDPGLGLRLIYFSYDVKMKEKGDIPEGYSVSREKKERFSLILESASTNQTSMYLCASSPPVGFGEGSWLTVV.

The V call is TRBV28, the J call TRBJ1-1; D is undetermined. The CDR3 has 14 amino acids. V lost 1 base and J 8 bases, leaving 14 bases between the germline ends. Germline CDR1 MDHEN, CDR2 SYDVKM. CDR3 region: CASSLSSRRSEAFF. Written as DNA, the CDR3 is TGTGCCAGCAGTTTATCGAGTCGACGGTCGGAAGCTTTCTTT.

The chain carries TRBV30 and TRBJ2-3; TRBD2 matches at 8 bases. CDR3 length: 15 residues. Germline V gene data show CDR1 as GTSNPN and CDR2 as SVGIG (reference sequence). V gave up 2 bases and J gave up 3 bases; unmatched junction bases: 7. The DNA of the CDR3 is TGTGCCTGGAGTCCCCTGGCTAGCGGGACAGATACGCAGTATTTT. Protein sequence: CAWSPLASGTDTQYF.

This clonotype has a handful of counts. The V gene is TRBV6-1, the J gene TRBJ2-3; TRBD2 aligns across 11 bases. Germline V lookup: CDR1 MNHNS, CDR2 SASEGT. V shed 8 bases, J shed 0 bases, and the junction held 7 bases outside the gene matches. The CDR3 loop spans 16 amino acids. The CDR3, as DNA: TGTGCCAGCTCAGAACGACTAGCGGGGAGCACAGATACGCAGTATTTT. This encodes CASSERLAGSTDTQYF.

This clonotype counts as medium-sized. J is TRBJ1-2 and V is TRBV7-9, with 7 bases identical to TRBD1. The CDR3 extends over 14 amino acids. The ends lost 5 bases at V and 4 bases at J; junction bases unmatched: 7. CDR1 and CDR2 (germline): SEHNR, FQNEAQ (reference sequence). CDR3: CASSSDRAGYGYTF. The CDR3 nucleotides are TGTGCCAGCAGCAGTGACAGGGCGGGCTATGGCTACACCTTC.

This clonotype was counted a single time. CDR3 bases: TGTGCCAGCGTTATGTCGCCCACTAACTATGGCTACACCTTC. As protein: CASVMSPTNYGYTF. This chain joins TRBV28 and TRBJ1-2; D is undetermined. There are 14 residues in the CDR3. V was clipped by 8 bases and J by 0 bases, with 13 bases between them. CDR1 is MDHEN, CDR2 SYDVKM, per germline.

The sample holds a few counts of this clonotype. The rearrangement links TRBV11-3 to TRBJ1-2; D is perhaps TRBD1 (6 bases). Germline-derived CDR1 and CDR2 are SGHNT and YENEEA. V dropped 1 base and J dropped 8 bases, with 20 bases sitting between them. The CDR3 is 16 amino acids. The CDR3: CASSLVFGTSQRGYTF. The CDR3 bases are TGTGCCAGCAGCTTAGTATTCGGGACATCCCAGAGGGGCTACACCTTC.

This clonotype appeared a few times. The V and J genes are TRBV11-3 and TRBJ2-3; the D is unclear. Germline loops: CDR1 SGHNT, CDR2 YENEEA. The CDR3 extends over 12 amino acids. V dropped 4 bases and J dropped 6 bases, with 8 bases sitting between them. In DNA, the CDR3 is TGTGCCAGCAGCTCCTCTCGGGATACGCAGTATTTT. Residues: CASSSSRDTQYF.

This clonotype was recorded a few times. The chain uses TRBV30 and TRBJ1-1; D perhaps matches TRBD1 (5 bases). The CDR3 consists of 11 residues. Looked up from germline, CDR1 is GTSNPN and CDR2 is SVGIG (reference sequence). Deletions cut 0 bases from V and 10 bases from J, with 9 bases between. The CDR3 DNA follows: TGTGCCTGGAGTGTACTGGGGACAGCTTTCTTT. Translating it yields CAWSVLGTAFF.

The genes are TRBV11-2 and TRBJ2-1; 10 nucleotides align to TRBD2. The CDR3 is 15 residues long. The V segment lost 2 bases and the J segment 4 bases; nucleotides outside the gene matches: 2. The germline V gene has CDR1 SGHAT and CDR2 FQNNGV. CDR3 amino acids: CASSLRTSGYNEQFF. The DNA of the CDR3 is TGTGCCAGCAGCTTACGGACTAGCGGTTACAATGAGCAGTTCTTC.

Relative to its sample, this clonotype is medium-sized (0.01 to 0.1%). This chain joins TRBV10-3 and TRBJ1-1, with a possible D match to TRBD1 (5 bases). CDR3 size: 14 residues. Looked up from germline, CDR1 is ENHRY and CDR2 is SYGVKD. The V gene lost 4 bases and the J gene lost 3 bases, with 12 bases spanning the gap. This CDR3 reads CAISGLGGYTEAFF. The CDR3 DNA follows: TGTGCCATCAGTGGTTTGGGGGGATACACTGAAGCTTTCTTT.

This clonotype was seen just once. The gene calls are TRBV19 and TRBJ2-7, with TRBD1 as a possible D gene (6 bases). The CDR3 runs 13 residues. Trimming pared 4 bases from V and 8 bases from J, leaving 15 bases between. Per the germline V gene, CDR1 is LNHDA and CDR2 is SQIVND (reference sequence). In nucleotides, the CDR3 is TGTGCCAGTAGTACCTCAACAGGGAACAAGCAGTACTTC. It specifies CASSTSTGNKQYF.

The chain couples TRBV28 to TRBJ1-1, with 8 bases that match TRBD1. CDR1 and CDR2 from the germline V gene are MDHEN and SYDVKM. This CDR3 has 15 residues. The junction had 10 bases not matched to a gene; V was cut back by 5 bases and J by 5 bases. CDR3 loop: CASSDMTGDGTEAFF. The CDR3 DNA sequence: TGTGCCAGCAGTGACATGACAGGGGATGGAACTGAAGCTTTCTTT.

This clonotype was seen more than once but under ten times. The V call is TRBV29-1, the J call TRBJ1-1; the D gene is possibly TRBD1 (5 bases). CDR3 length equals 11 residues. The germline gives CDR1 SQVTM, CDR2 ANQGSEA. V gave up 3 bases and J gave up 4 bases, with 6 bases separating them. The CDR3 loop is CSVEGGTEAFF. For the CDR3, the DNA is TGCAGCGTTGAGGGGGGCACTGAAGCTTTCTTT.

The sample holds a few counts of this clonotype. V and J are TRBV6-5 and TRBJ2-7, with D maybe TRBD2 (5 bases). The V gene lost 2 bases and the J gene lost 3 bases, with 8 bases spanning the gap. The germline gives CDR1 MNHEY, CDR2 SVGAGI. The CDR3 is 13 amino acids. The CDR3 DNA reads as TGTGCCAGCAGTTACGCCGCGGGCTACGAGCAGTACTTC. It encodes CASSYAAGYEQYF.

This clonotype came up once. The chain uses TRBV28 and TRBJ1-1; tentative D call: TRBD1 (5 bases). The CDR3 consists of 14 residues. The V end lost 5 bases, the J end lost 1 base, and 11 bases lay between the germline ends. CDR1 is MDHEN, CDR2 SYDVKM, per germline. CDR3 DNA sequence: TGTGCCAGCAGTGACCCAGGGTCGAACACTGAAGCTTTCTTT. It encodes CASSDPGSNTEAFF.

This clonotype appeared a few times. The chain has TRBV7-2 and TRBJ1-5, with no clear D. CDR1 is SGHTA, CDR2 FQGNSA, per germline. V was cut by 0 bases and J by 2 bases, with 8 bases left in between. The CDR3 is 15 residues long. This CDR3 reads CASSLARPGNQPQHF. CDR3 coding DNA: TGTGCCAGCAGCTTAGCTAGGCCAGGCAATCAGCCCCAGCATTTT.

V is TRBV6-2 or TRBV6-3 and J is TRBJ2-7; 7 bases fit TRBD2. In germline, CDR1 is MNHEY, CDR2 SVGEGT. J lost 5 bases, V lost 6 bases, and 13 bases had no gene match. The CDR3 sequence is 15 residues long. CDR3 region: CASSYVGGGGHEQYF. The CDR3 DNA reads TGTGCCAGCAGCTACGTCGGCGGGGGAGGCCACGAGCAGTACTTC.

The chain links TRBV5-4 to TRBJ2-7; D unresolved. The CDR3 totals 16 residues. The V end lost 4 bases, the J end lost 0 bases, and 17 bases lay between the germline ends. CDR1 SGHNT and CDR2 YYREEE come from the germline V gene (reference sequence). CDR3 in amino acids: CASSPGAGRSSYEQYF. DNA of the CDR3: TGTGCCAGCAGCCCCGGTGCCGGCAGGAGCTCCTACGAGCAGTACTTC.

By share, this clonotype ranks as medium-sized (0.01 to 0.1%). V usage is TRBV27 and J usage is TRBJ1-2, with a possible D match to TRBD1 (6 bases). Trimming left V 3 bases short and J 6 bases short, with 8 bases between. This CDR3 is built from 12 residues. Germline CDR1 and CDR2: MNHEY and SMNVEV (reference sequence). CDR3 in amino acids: CASSFRGNGYTF. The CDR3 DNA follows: TGTGCCAGCAGTTTCAGGGGCAATGGCTACACCTTC.

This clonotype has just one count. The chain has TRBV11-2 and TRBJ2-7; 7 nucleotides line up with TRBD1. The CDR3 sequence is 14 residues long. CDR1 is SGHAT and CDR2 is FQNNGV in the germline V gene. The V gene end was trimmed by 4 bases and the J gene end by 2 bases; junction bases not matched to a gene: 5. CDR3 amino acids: CASSSNRGTYEQYF. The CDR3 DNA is TGTGCCAGCAGCTCTAACAGGGGCACCTACGAGCAGTACTTC.